A selection of T cell receptor beta chains follows, all from one sample in a study of T-cell reconstitution after alpha-beta-depleted transplantation in children. TCRdb passed the PCR reads through MiXCR, listing each CDR3 protein once. The sample includes more than 450,000 distinct CDR3 sequences, 18% of them seen just once. The sequences come from PBMCs from the stem cell graft donor, collected from the stem cell graft. All receptors come from a human donor who donated a stem cell graft to a child with acute lymphoblastic leukemia. The CDR3 runs from the conserved cysteine through the conserved F or W. A D gene is named only where the DNA matches it firmly. Not every row has a clone size; where given, it reads once, few, many or a size class.

TRBV27	TRBJ2-6	-	-	CASSPRPSGANVLTF	TGTGCCAGCAGTCCGAGACCCTCTGGGGCCAACGTCCTGACTTTC
TRBV9	TRBJ1-2	-	-	CASREDGYGYTF	TGTGCCAGCAGGGAGGACGGCTATGGCTACACCTTC
TRBV5-6	TRBJ2-1	-	-	CASSLVAVNSYNEQFF	TGTGCCAGCAGCTTGGTAGCGGTGAACTCCTACAATGAGCAGTTCTTC
TRBV13	TRBJ1-5	-	-	CASSLKGSNQPQHF	TGTGCCAGCAGCTTAAAGGGAAGCAATCAGCCCCAGCATTTT
TRBV4-2	TRBJ2-1	few	TRBD2	CASSQDMGTSGYNEQFF	TGTGCCAGCAGCCAAGATATGGGGACTAGCGGATACAATGAGCAGTTCTTC
TRBV2	TRBJ2-5	few	-	CASSDLRARGETQYF	TGTGCCAGCAGTGACCTCAGGGCCCGGGGAGAGACCCAGTACTTC
TRBV11-2	TRBJ2-2	few	TRBD1	CASSRTGGEVTGELFF	TGTGCCAGCAGCCGTACAGGGGGCGAGGTCACCGGGGAGCTGTTTTTT
TRBV10-2	TRBJ1-4	-	-	CASSEGGISGLNEKLFF	TGCGCCAGCAGTGAGGGGGGAATTTCTGGGCTCAATGAAAAACTGTTTTTT
TRBV11-1	TRBJ2-6	-	-	CASSQLRDDVPGANVLTF	TGTGCCAGCAGTCAGCTCCGGGACGATGTACCTGGGGCCAACGTCCTGACTTTC
TRBV5-1	TRBJ2-4	few	TRBD2	CASSSSSGGNIQYF	TGCGCCAGCAGCTCCTCTAGCGGGGGAAACATTCAGTACTTC
TRBV7-9	TRBJ1-5	few	TRBD1	CASSFGTGNQPQHF	TGTGCCAGCAGCTTCGGGACAGGGAATCAGCCCCAGCATTTT
TRBV18	TRBJ2-3	few	TRBD2	CASSHSGTSGTDTQYF	TGTGCCAGCTCACATTCCGGGACTAGCGGCACAGATACGCAGTATTTT
TRBV7-9	TRBJ1-1	few	-	CASSSQTPDTEAFF	TGTGCCAGCAGCTCCCAAACTCCGGACACTGAAGCTTTCTTT
TRBV3-1	TRBJ1-1	few	-	CASSQDAWGESTEAFF	TGTGCCAGCAGCCAAGACGCCTGGGGTGAATCCACTGAAGCTTTCTTT
TRBV20-1	TRBJ2-7	-	-	CSAQRAGVEQYF	TGCAGTGCCCAAAGGGCTGGAGTCGAGCAGTACTTC
TRBV18	TRBJ1-1	few	-	CASSPPREKDTEAFF	TGTGCCAGCTCACCGCCCAGGGAGAAGGACACTGAAGCTTTCTTT
TRBV4-1	TRBJ2-1	-	TRBD2	CASSQWGLAGQNEQFF	TGCGCCAGCAGCCAATGGGGACTAGCGGGACAGAATGAGCAGTTCTTC
TRBV5-1	TRBJ2-6	few	-	CASSHYSGANVLTF	TGCGCCAGCAGCCATTACTCTGGGGCCAACGTCCTGACTTTC
TRBV7-9	TRBJ2-5	few	-	CASSLVQAGAETQYF	TGTGCCAGCAGCTTAGTACAGGCCGGGGCAGAGACCCAGTACTTC
TRBV18	TRBJ2-3	few	-	CASSRSPKITSTDTQYF	TGTGCCAGCTCACGCAGCCCAAAGATTACTAGCACAGATACGCAGTATTTT
TRBV4-2	TRBJ1-1	few	-	CASSSGRSAFF	TGTGCCAGCAGTTCAGGGAGATCGGCTTTCTTT
TRBV24-1	TRBJ2-1	-	TRBD2	CATSDHPRTSGTNEQFF	TGTGCCACCAGTGATCACCCCCGGACTAGCGGGACCAATGAGCAGTTCTTC
TRBV5-1	TRBJ2-7	-	TRBD2	CASSLAGISGSPYEQYF	TGCGCCAGCAGCTTGGCCGGGATTAGCGGGAGCCCTTACGAGCAGTACTTC
TRBV6-5	TRBJ2-3	-	TRBD2	CASSSTGTTGTDTQYF	TGTGCCAGCAGTTCTACCGGGACTACTGGCACAGATACGCAGTATTTT
TRBV7-9	TRBJ2-7	-	TRBD1	CASSPTGGVEQYF	TGTGCCAGCAGCCCGACAGGGGGTGTTGAGCAGTACTTC
TRBV2	TRBJ2-2	many	TRBD1	CASKGDRSGNTGELFF	TGTGCCAGCAAGGGGGACAGGTCCGGGAACACCGGGGAGCTGTTTTTT
TRBV20-1	TRBJ1-1	-	-	CSALPSGSEAFF	TGCAGTGCCTTGCCATCGGGGTCGGAGGCTTTCTTT
TRBV5-5	TRBJ1-1	-	-	CASSLLGLITEAFF	TGTGCCAGCAGCTTGTTAGGGCTGATCACTGAAGCTTTCTTT
TRBV15	TRBJ2-7	-	-	CATSGRGGRELREQYF	TGTGCCACCAGCGGCCGTGGGGGGCGGGAGCTTAGGGAGCAGTACTTC
TRBV11-3	TRBJ2-7	few	-	CASSSSDRSWSLGGKMYEQYF	TGTGCCAGCAGCTCCTCAGACAGGTCCTGGTCTTTGGGGGGTAAAATGTACGAGCAGTACTTC
TRBV6-2/TRBV6-3	TRBJ2-7	few	-	CASSWGDEQYF	TGTGCCAGCAGTTGGGGAGACGAGCAGTACTTC
TRBV2	TRBJ2-7	once	-	CASVDGEAYEQYF	TGTGCCAGCGTAGACGGAGAGGCCTACGAGCAGTACTTC
TRBV5-5	TRBJ1-1	few	TRBD1	CASSLDRVGDMNTEAFF	TGTGCCAGCAGCCTGGACAGGGTAGGGGACATGAACACTGAAGCTTTCTTT
TRBV7-9	TRBJ1-2	few	-	CASSLQEGPYGYTF	TGTGCCAGCAGCTTACAGGAGGGGCCCTATGGCTACACCTTC
TRBV2	TRBJ2-7	few	-	CASRVLLPPYEQYF	TGTGCCAGCAGGGTACTCCTACCCCCTTACGAGCAGTACTTC
TRBV4-1	TRBJ2-2	-	TRBD1	CASSPGTGPGELFF	TGCGCCAGCAGCCCTGGGACAGGGCCCGGGGAGCTGTTTTTT
TRBV20-1	TRBJ2-3	-	-	CSAPGPNTDTQYF	TGCAGTGCTCCTGGACCGAACACAGATACGCAGTATTTT
TRBV20-1	TRBJ2-7	-	TRBD2	CSAREPGGRRFSSYEQYF	TGCAGTGCTAGAGAGCCTGGCGGGAGGCGTTTTTCCTCCTACGAGCAGTACTTC
TRBV12-3/TRBV12-4	TRBJ1-2	few	-	CASSLHQQGIGYTF	TGTGCCAGCAGCCTGCACCAACAGGGTATTGGCTACACCTTC
TRBV11-2	TRBJ2-7	-	-	CASRRGLSSYEQYF	TGTGCCAGCAGGAGGGGTTTAAGCTCCTACGAGCAGTACTTC
TRBV24-1	TRBJ2-7	many	-	CATSDLQSVEQYF	TGTGCCACCAGTGATTTGCAGTCTGTGGAGCAGTACTTC
TRBV7-9	TRBJ1-6	once	-	CASSFDRSRNSPLHF	TGTGCCAGCAGCTTCGACAGATCCCGTAATTCACCCCTCCACTTT
TRBV6-4	TRBJ2-3	few	-	CASSDWGGSRYDTQYF	TGTGCCAGCAGTGACTGGGGGGGCTCCCGCTACGATACGCAGTATTTT
TRBV29-1	TRBJ2-3	few	-	CSVDGADTQYF	TGCAGCGTTGACGGGGCAGATACGCAGTATTTT
TRBV4-2	TRBJ2-3	-	-	CASSPQDRLPDTQYF	TGTGCCAGCAGCCCCCAAGACAGGTTACCAGATACGCAGTATTTT
TRBV19	TRBJ1-1	few	-	CASSIWGQNTEAFF	TGTGCCAGTAGTATCTGGGGACAGAACACTGAAGCTTTCTTT
TRBV5-5	TRBJ2-1	-	-	CASSSPGGTSYNEQFF	TGTGCCAGCAGCTCGCCGGGCGGGACCTCTTACAATGAGCAGTTCTTC
TRBV20-1	TRBJ2-1	few	TRBD2	CSALYLAGVSYNEQFF	TGCAGTGCACTGTACCTAGCGGGAGTGTCCTACAATGAGCAGTTCTTC
TRBV7-9	TRBJ2-5	-	-	CASSLAGPGQETQYF	TGTGCCAGCAGCTTAGCCGGTCCGGGCCAAGAGACCCAGTACTTC
TRBV27	TRBJ1-1	-	-	CASSPRGGYTEAFF	TGTGCCAGCAGTCCGCGCGGGGGGTACACTGAAGCTTTCTTT